One and the same sample provided the 10 T cell receptor beta chains below, sequenced in a study of monozygotic twins with inflammatory bowel disease. Each CDR3 protein gets one entry in TCRdb, which reprocessed the 5' RACE reads and gives no DNA. The sample holds approximately 400,000 distinct CDR3 sequences. What was sequenced was blood. These receptors were taken from a human donor with ulcerative colitis or Crohn's disease, or a healthy co-twin of an affected twin (not recorded which).

The chain has TRBV11-1 and TRBJ2-5; TCRdb proposes TRBD2, but this gene call is untestable without DNA. Per the germline V gene, CDR1 is SGHAT and CDR2 is FQDESV (reference sequence). This CDR3 spans 17 amino acids. CDR3 sequence: CASSLVSVAGIQETQYF. Combining the CDR3 with reference TRBV11-1 and TRBJ2-5 gives the whole variable domain EAEVAQSPRYKITEKSQAVAFWCDPISGHATLYWYRQILGQGPELLVQFQDESVVDDSQLPKDRFSAERLKGVDSTLKIQPAELGDSAMYLCASSLVSVAGIQETQYFGPGTRLLVL.

The chain couples TRBV11-2 to TRBJ2-1; TCRdb calls TRBD2, which cannot be checked without DNA. Germline V gene sequence: CDR1 SGHAT, CDR2 FQNNGV. This CDR3 is built from 16 residues. This CDR3 reads CASSPSSGGAGNEQFF. The full variable domain, completed using reference TRBV11-2 and TRBJ2-1, is EAGVAQSPRYKIIEKRQSVAFWCNPISGHATLYWYQQILGQGPKLLIQFQNNGVVDDSQLPKDRFSAERLKGVDSTLKIQPAKLEDSAVYLCASSPSSGGAGNEQFFGPGTRLTVL.

The chain joins TRBV3-1 to TRBJ2-1; TCRdb reports TRBD2, a call that lacks DNA to check it against. The CDR3 has 18 residues. Germline loops: CDR1 LGHDT, CDR2 YNNKEL (reference sequence). The CDR3 loop is CASSPLSGRAGGYNEQFF.

The genes are TRBV5-1 and TRBJ1-6; absent DNA, TCRdb's TRBD1 call cannot be checked. The CDR3 length is 16 residues. In germline, CDR1 is SGHRS, CDR2 YFSETQ. The CDR3 protein is CASSLVGGSYNSPLHF.

The chain is built from TRBV20-1 and TRBJ2-7; TCRdb picks TRBD2, but there is no DNA to check that call. Germline assignment: CDR1 DFQATT and CDR2 SNEGSKA (reference sequence). The CDR3 spans 15 residues. CDR3 protein: CSAKPGTGSSYEQYF.

The V gene is TRBV3-1, the J gene TRBJ2-7; lacking DNA, the TRBD2 call made by TCRdb goes unchecked. This CDR3 has 14 amino acids. CDR1 LGHDT and CDR2 YNNKEL come from the germline V gene (reference sequence). CDR3 in amino acids: CASSQQRVAYEQYF.

This sequence joins TRBV20-1 and TRBJ2-4; TCRdb calls TRBD1, which cannot be checked without DNA. CDR3 length: 12 residues. The germline V gene encodes CDR1 DFQATT and CDR2 SNEGSKA (reference sequence). CDR3 loop: CSPDPQENIQYF.

The rearrangement links TRBV5-1 to TRBJ2-3. The CDR3 consists of 14 residues. CDR1 SGHRS and CDR2 YFSETQ come from the germline V gene. CDR3: CASSFGLATDTQYF.

This chain joins TRBV7-2 and TRBJ2-3; TCRdb's assignment of TRBD1 cannot be checked, as there is no DNA. The CDR3 is 14 residues long. CDR1 is SGHTA and CDR2 is FQGNSA in the germline V gene. CDR3 region: CASSSRPGPDTQYF.

The chain carries TRBV7-8 and TRBJ1-4; checking the TCRdb D call of TRBD1 is not possible without DNA. CDR1 and CDR2 from the germline V gene are SGHVS and FQNEAQ. The CDR3 is 14 amino acids. The CDR3 is CASSRTEGVGKLFF.